A single sample is the source of the 19 T cell receptor beta chains below, sequenced in a study of post-analysis software for immune sequencing data. Study-level findings and limits: TRBV5-6, TRBV5-1 and TRBV20-1 belonged to a set of about five TRBV segments that were more frequent in patients than controls.

TCR beta cDNA libraries included unique molecular identifiers. TCRdb independently ran MiXCR on the PCR reads; one entry per CDR3 protein. This sample has under 900,000 distinct CDR3 sequences, with roughly 50% found just once. These receptors have no known antigen. Sequencing input: blood. The receptors stem from a girl between 5 and 17 years old with multiple sclerosis.

The chain carries TRBV11-1 and TRBJ1-2; the D gene is possibly TRBD1 (6 bases). CDR3 length: 15 residues. V lost 4 bases and J lost 4, with 16 bases in between. Germline CDR1 is SGHAT and CDR2 is FQDESV (reference sequence). The CDR3 loop reads CASSYDSQGIYGYTF. CDR3 nucleotides: TGTGCCAGCAGCTACGACTCCCAGGGGATCTATGGCTACACCTTC. Complete variable domain (other parts from reference TRBV11-1 and TRBJ1-2): EAEVAQSPRYKITEKSQAVAFWCDPISGHATLYWYRQILGQGPELLVQFQDESVVDDSQLPKDRFSAERLKGVDSTLKIQPAELGDSAMYLCASSYDSQGIYGYTFGSGTRLTVV.

This clonotype was detected a few times. The chain carries TRBV12-3 or TRBV12-4 and TRBJ1-5; perhaps TRBD1 as D (6 bases). Trimming pared 5 bases from V and 4 bases from J, leaving 24 bases between. This CDR3 has 18 residues. The CDR3 is CASSGGVGTPRSNQPQHF. In nucleotides, the CDR3 is TGTGCCAGCAGTGGGGGGGTGGGGACACCCCGATCGAATCAGCCCCAGCATTTT.

The J gene is TRBJ2-1, the V gene TRBV5-1; D is undetermined. Trimming cost V 4 bases and J 6 bases, with 11 bases left between them. The length of the CDR3 is 13 residues. Germline V gives CDR1 SGHRS, CDR2 YFSETQ. The chain's CDR3 is CASSLTSPNEQFF. As DNA, the CDR3 is TGCGCCAGCAGCCTTACGTCTCCCAATGAGCAGTTCTTC.

Points on this clonotype: Possible read error: a much larger clone is one base away. J is TRBJ2-1 and V is TRBV7-9; 9 bases align to TRBD2. Germline V gene lookup returns CDR1 SEHNR and CDR2 FQNEAQ (reference sequence). The CDR3 covers 16 residues. Trimming cost V 2 bases and J 5 bases; bases outside gene matches: 7. CDR3 loop: CASSLSLAGANNEQFF. As DNA, the CDR3 is TGTGCCAGCAGCTTAAGCTTAGCGGGAGCGAACAATGAGCAGTTCTTC.

The CDR3 spells CASSSLGGGVIDTQYF. Here the CDR3 DNA reads TGTGCCAGCAGTTCGTTGGGCGGGGGAGTGATAGATACGCAGTATTTT. This chain connects TRBV6-5 to TRBJ2-3, with 7 bases lining up with TRBD2. The CDR3 is 16 amino acids. V gave up 4 bases and J gave up 5 bases; unmatched junction bases: 12. Germline V CDR1 and CDR2: MNHEY, SVGAGI.

The chain couples TRBV7-3 to TRBJ2-5, with D possibly being TRBD2 (5 bases). Germline CDR1 and CDR2: SGHTA and FQGTGA. V was cut by 4 bases and J by 1 base, with 16 bases left in between. The CDR3 spans 16 residues. CDR3 in amino acids: CASSSGERSFQETQYF. The CDR3 DNA reads TGTGCCAGCAGCTCCGGGGAGAGATCCTTCCAAGAGACCCAGTACTTC.

This clonotype was observed a handful of times. J is TRBJ1-2 and V is TRBV7-2, with TRBD1 as a possible D gene (6 bases). V was cut by 5 bases and J by 5 bases, with 12 bases left in between. This CDR3 is 13 amino acids long. CDR1 SGHTA and CDR2 FQGNSA come from the germline V gene. As DNA, the CDR3 is TGTGCCAGCAGCGCGGACAGTCGTTATGGCTACACCTTC. Residues: CASSADSRYGYTF.

This clonotype came up a few times. The DNA is omitted, as the CDR3 cannot be located on it reliably, and the CDR3 follows TCRdb's listing. The CDR3 loop is CSRESVYPCEQYF. The gene calls are TRBV20-1 and TRBJ2-7. The CDR3 length is 13 residues, termini included. Germline CDR1 is DFQATT and CDR2 is SNEGSKA (reference sequence).

The chain links TRBV30 to TRBJ1-1; no reliable D call. In germline, CDR1 is GTSNPN, CDR2 SVGIG (reference sequence). This CDR3 has 16 amino acids. Trimming took 2 bases from V and 1 from J, leaving 17 bases between them. Written as DNA, the CDR3 is TGTGCCTGGAGTCCCCCCCTACCCAGTCCGAACACTGAAGCTTTCTTT. Translating gives CAWSPPLPSPNTEAFF.

The CDR3 protein is CASSLEIGTGQETQYF. In DNA form, the CDR3 reads TGTGCCAGCAGCTTAGAGATCGGGACAGGGCAAGAGACCCAGTACTTC. The chain recombines TRBV7-8 with TRBJ2-5; 9 nucleotides agree with TRBD1. The CDR3 length is 16 residues. Germline V gives CDR1 SGHVS, CDR2 FQNEAQ. J was trimmed by 2 bases and V by 1 base; bases with no gene match: 5.

This clonotype was detected a few times. This chain joins TRBV5-6 and TRBJ2-1; 9 nucleotides agree with TRBD1. The CDR3 runs 14 residues. Germline-derived CDR1 and CDR2 are SGHDT and YYEEEE. V gave up 3 bases and J gave up 3 bases; unmatched junction bases: 1. The CDR3 protein is CASSSGQGYNEQFF. Here the CDR3 DNA reads TGTGCCAGCAGCTCGGGACAGGGCTACAATGAGCAGTTCTTC. The complete variable domain, with remaining parts taken from reference TRBV5-6 and TRBJ2-1, reads DAGVTQSPTHLIKTRGQQVTLRCSPKSGHDTVSWYQQALGQGPQFIFQYYEEEERQRGNFPDRFSGHQFPNYSSELNVNALLLGDSALYLCASSSGQGYNEQFFGPGTRLTVL.

This clonotype was observed once. V usage is TRBV5-1 and J usage is TRBJ2-2, with TRBD1 matching 7 bases. CDR1 and CDR2 (germline): SGHRS, YFSETQ. The CDR3 is 15 amino acids. The trim removed 3 bases at V and 3 bases at J, leaving 5 bases unmatched. CDR3 sequence: CASSSGQVDTGELFF. The DNA of the CDR3 is TGCGCCAGCAGCTCCGGACAGGTCGACACCGGGGAGCTGTTTTTT.

In its sample, this clonotype was seen a few times. The genes are TRBV4-1 and TRBJ2-3, with D hard to call. The germline gives CDR1 MGHRA, CDR2 YSYEKL. Trimming removed 1 base at V and 8 bases at J, with 7 bases between. The CDR3 spans 12 residues. CDR3 coding DNA: TGCGCCAGCAGCCAAGGTATAGGTACGCAGTATTTT. As protein: CASSQGIGTQYF.

In this sample, this clonotype turned up a few times. A much larger clone lies a single base off, so this may be a read error. The chain uses TRBV6-4 and TRBJ2-7; a weak D match, TRBD2 (6 bases). This CDR3 contains 15 residues. The germline V gene has CDR1 MRHNA and CDR2 SNTAGT. Between the trimmed V and J ends, which lost 4 bases and 7 bases, there was a span of 20 bases. The CDR3 DNA is TGTGCCAGCAGTGGGACGGGGGACGGCCACAATGAGCAGTACTTC. This gives the protein CASSGTGDGHNEQYF.

This chain connects TRBV5-1 to TRBJ2-2; a weak D match, TRBD1 (6 bases). CDR3 length equals 16 residues. Germline V gene sequence: CDR1 SGHRS, CDR2 YFSETQ. V was trimmed by 4 bases and J by 0 bases, leaving 13 bases between them. The CDR3 spells CASSTRDKSNTGELFF. The CDR3 nucleotides read TGCGCCAGCAGCACCCGGGACAAATCGAACACCGGGGAGCTGTTTTTT.

The chain employs TRBV12-3 or TRBV12-4 and TRBJ2-1, with a possible D match to TRBD2 (6 bases). Gene TRBJ2-7 matches the end of the DNA better, so the J call may be wrong. CDR3 size: 13 residues. Written as DNA, the CDR3 is TGTGCCAGCAGCCCGGGACTCTACAATGAGCAGTACTTC. It is translated as CASSPGLYNEQYF.

The chain recombines TRBV4-1 with TRBJ1-4; D is unclear. V was shortened by 0 bases and J by 2 bases, with 16 bases between the two germline ends. The CDR3 loop spans 18 amino acids. Germline V gives CDR1 MGHRA, CDR2 YSYEKL. CDR3 in amino acids: CASSQERVGGTTNEKLFF. CDR3 DNA: TGCGCCAGCAGCCAAGAACGGGTGGGAGGCACCACTAATGAAAAACTGTTTTTT.

V and J are TRBV30 and TRBJ2-5, with TRBD2 matching over 7 bases. Trimming at V came to 3 bases and at J to 2 bases, leaving 3 bases not matched to a gene. From germline, CDR1 is GTSNPN and CDR2 SVGIG (reference sequence). The CDR3 runs 13 residues. Here the CDR3 reads CAWSLGLQETQYF. CDR3 DNA sequence: TGTGCCTGGAGCTTGGGACTACAAGAGACCCAGTACTTC.

This clonotype was counted a few times. The chain is built from TRBV5-1 and TRBJ1-2, with 7 bases lining up with TRBD1. V dropped 5 bases and J dropped 8; count of bases not matched to a gene: 15. Per the germline V gene, CDR1 is SGHRS and CDR2 is YFSETQ. CDR3 length: 15 residues. The CDR3 DNA reads as TGCGCCAGCAGTGAGGCCGACAGGGCGACAGAAGGCTACACCTTC. Translated: CASSEADRATEGYTF.